This T cell receptor (beta chain) comes out of a study of cytomegalovirus exposure and HLA in healthy donors. Repertoires were generated with immunoSEQ multiplex PCR, while TCRdb's copy carries only in-frame clones and drops some. The table shows 55,000 to 75,000 clones, with approximately 96% occurring only once. The germline V gene encodes CDR1 MDHEN and CDR2 SYDVKM. This CDR3 spans 13 amino acids. V was pared by 5 bases and J by 5 bases, with 0 bases of the junction left unmatched. The V call is TRBV28, the J call TRBJ2-2; 9 bases agree with TRBD1. The sequence came from a man in his late teens or twenties in good health and CMV-seropositive. Material for sequencing was PBMCs. The CDR3 spells CASSGTGTGELFF. CDR3 sequence (DNA): TGTGCCAGCAGTGGGACAGGGACCGGGGAGCTGTTTTTT.